Detailed here is one T cell receptor (beta chain). Profiling relied on immunoSEQ multiplex PCR, and the TCRdb table lists in-frame clones only, not all of them. Found here are under 2.5 million clones, around 90% of them singletons; the top ten hold 0.37%. The sample belongs to a study of shared clonotypes between healthy human individuals. The ends lost 5 bases at V and 6 bases at J; junction bases unmatched: 13. In germline, CDR1 is MNHEY, CDR2 SMNVEV (reference sequence). CDR3 length: 16 amino acids. The V gene is TRBV27, the J gene TRBJ2-7; 10 bases agree with TRBD2. The specimen was naive CD4+ T cells from PBMCs. Subset noted: CD45RA+ positively selected. The clonotype comes from a man aged 18 to 30 in good health. Some clones in this sample may be carry-over from other donors' samples. The CDR3 sequence: CASSRFGLADNIEQYF. CDR3 coding DNA: TGTGCCAGCAGTCGATTCGGACTAGCGGACAACATCGAGCAGTACTTC.